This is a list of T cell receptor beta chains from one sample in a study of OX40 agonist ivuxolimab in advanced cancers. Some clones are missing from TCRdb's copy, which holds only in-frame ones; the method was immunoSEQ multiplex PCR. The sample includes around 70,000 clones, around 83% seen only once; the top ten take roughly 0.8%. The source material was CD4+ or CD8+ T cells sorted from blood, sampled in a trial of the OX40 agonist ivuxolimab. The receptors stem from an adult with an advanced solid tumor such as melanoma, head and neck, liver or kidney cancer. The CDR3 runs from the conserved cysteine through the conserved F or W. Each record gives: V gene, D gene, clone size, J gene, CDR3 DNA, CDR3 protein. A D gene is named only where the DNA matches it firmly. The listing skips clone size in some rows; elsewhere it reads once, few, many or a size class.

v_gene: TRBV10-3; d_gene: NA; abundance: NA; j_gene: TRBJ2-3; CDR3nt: TGTGCCATCGGAGAGGGAGTTACAGATACGCAGTATTTT; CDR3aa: CAIGEGVTDTQYF
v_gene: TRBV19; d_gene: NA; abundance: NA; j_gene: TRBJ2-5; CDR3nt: TGTGCCAGTAGTATCAATCCCGTAGAGACCCAGTACTTC; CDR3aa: CASSINPVETQYF
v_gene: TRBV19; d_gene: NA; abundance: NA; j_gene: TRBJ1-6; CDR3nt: TGTGCCAGCTCCTACTACCGGCAGGGTGGTAGGTCCTATAATTCACCCCTCCACTTT; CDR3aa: CASSYYRQGGRSYNSPLHF
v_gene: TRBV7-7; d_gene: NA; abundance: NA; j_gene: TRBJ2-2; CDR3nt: TGTGCCATTCCAGGGAAGAACACCGGGGAGCTGTTTTTT; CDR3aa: CAIPGKNTGELFF
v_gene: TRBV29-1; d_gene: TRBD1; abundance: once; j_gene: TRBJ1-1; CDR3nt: TGCAGCGTTGACCTAACAGGGGATCAAGCTTTCTTT; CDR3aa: CSVDLTGDQAFF
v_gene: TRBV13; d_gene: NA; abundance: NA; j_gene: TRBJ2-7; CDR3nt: TGTGCCAGCAGCTTCTCCAGGGGTTTCTACGAGCAGTACTTC; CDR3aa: CASSFSRGFYEQYF
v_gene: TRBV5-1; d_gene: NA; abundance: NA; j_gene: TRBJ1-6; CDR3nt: TGCGCCAGCAGCATCAGCGGTAGCGATAATTCACCCCTCCACTTT; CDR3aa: CASSISGSDNSPLHF
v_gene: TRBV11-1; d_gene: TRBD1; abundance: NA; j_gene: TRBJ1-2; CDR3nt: TGTGCCAGCACCGGGCAGGGGGTTTATGGCTACACCTTC; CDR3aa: CASTGQGVYGYTF
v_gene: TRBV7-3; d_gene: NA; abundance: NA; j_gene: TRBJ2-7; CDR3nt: TGTGCCAGCAGCAGGGACCGATCCTACGAGCAGTACTTC; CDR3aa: CASSRDRSYEQYF
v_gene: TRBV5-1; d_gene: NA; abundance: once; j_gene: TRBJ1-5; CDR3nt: TGCGCCAGCAGCTTGGATCCGACAGGACATAGCAATCAGCCCCAGCATTTT; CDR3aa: CASSLDPTGHSNQPQHF
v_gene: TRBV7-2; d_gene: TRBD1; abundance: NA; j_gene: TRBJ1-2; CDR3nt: TGTGCCAGCAGCTTACAGGGGGCAGGGTATGGCTACACCTTC; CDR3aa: CASSLQGAGYGYTF
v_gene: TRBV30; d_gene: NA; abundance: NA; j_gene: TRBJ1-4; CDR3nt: TGTGCCTGGATGGGAGGGGTTTCTGAAAAACTGTTTTTT; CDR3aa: CAWMGGVSEKLFF
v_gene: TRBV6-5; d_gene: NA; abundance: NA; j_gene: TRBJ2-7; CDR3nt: TGTGCCAGCAGTTACCCACGGGGCGGCATCTACGAGCAGTACTTC; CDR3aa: CASSYPRGGIYEQYF
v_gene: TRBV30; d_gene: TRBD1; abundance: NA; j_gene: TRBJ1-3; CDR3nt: TGTGCCTGGAGAGGGCTGGACAGGGCGCACACCATATATTTT; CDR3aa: CAWRGLDRAHTIYF
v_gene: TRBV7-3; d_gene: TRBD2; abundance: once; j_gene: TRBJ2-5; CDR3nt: TGTGCCAGCAGCCTTAGCGGGGGAGAGACCCAGTACTTC; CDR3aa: CASSLSGGETQYF
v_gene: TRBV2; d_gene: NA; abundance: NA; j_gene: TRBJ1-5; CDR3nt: TGTGCCAGCAGTGGACCGCTCAATCAGCCCCAGCATTTT; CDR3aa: CASSGPLNQPQHF
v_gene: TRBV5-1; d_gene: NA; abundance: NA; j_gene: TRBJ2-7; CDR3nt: TGCGCCAGCAGCCGGAGTGGTACCCAGAGCTCCTACGAGCAGTACTTC; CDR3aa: CASSRSGTQSSYEQYF
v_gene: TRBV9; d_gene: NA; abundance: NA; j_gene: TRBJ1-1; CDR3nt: TGTGCCAGCAGCGCCAAAGGGGTGGACACTGAAGCTTTCTTT; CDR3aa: CASSAKGVDTEAFF
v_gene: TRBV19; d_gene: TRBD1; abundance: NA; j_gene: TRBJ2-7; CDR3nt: TGTGCCAGTAGTCGGGACAGCTCCTACGAGCAGTACTTC; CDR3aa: CASSRDSSYEQYF
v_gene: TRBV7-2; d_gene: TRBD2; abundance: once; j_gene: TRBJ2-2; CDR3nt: TGTGCCAGCAGCTTAGCCCTGGGACTAGCGGGAGGCGCGAACACCGGGGAGCTGTTTTTT; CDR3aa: CASSLALGLAGGANTGELFF
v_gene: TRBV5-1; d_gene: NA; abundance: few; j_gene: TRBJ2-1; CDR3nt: TGCGCCAGCAGCTTGGGAGGGAGAGACTACAATGAGCAGTTCTTC; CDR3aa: CASSLGGRDYNEQFF
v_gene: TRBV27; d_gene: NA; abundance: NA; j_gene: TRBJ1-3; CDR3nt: TGTGCCAGCAGTCCCGTAGCTGGAAACACCATATATTTT; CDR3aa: CASSPVAGNTIYF
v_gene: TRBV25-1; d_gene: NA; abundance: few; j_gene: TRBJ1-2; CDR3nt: TGTGCCAGCACCGGAGGGAATAATGGCTACACCTTC; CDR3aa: CASTGGNNGYTF
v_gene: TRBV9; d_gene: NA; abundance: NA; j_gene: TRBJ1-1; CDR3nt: TGTGCCAGCAGCGCCCGGGGCCAGGGCCATATGAACACTGAAGCTTTCTTT; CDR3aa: CASSARGQGHMNTEAFF
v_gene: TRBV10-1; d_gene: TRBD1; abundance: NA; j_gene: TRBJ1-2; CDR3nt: TGCGCCAGCTTTAGGTGGAAGGGGGCGCAGATGAGTGGCTACACCTTC; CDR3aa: CASFRWKGAQMSGYTF
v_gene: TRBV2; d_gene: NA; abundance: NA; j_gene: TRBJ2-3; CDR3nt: TGTGCCAGCAGTGGGGCGGCCGGGGATACGCAGTATTTT; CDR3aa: CASSGAAGDTQYF
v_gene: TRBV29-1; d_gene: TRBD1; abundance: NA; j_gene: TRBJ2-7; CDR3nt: TGCAGCCCATATAGAGGACAGGGGTCCCACGAGCAGTACTTC; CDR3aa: CSPYRGQGSHEQYF
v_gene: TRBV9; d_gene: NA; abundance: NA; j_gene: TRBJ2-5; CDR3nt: TGTGCCAGCAGCGGGAGCAGAAGTTTCGCGACCCAGTACTTC; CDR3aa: CASSGSRSFATQYF
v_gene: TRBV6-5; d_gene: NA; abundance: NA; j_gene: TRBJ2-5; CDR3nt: TGTGCCAGCAGACCATATAACCAAGAGACCCAGTACTTC; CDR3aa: CASRPYNQETQYF
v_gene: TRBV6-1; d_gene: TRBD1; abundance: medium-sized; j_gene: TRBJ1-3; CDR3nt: TGTGCCAGCAGTAGGACAGGGATTGAGACGAACACCATATATTTT; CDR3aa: CASSRTGIETNTIYF
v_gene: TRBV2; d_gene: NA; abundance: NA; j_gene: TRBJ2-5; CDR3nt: TGTGCCAGCAGTGGACAGGAAGGGACCCAGTACTTC; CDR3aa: CASSGQEGTQYF